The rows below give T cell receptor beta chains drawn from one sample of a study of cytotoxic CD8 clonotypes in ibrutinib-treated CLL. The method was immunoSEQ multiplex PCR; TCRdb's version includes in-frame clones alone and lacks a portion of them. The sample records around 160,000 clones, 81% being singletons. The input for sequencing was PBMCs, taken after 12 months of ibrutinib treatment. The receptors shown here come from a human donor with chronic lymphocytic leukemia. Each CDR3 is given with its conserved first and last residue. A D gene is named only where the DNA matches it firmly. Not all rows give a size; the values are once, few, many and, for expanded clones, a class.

TGTGCCAGCAGTTCGGGACAGCGGAACACTGAAGCTTTCTTT CASSSGQRNTEAFF TRBJ1-1 NA TRBD1 TRBV28
TGTGCCAGCAGCGTAGCGGGGGCCTGGTCAGATACGCAGTATTTT CASSVAGAWSDTQYF TRBJ2-3 NA NA TRBV9
TGCGCCAGCAGCCAATCCGGGATCGCTAACTATGGCTACACCTTC CASSQSGIANYGYTF TRBJ1-2 NA NA TRBV4-1
TGTGCCAGCAGTTTGGGGCTGGGTAGCCAGCCCCAGCATTTT CASSLGLGSQPQHF TRBJ1-5 NA NA TRBV28
TGCGCCAGCAGCCAAGGGACCACCTACGAGCAGTACTTC CASSQGTTYEQYF TRBJ2-7 NA NA TRBV4-1
TGTGCCATCAACCCGGCCGGTGGCGGCTATGGCTACACCTTC CAINPAGGGYGYTF TRBJ1-2 NA NA TRBV10-3
TGTGCCAGCTACTCTAGCGGACCCGCCAGGAATGAGCAGTTCTTC CASYSSGPARNEQFF TRBJ2-1 NA TRBD2 TRBV28
TGTGCCAGCAGACTGCCTCGGTTGAACACTGAAGCTTTCTTT CASRLPRLNTEAFF TRBJ1-1 NA NA TRBV28
TGTGCCAGCAGTTTTAACCGACAGGGCTCAGATACGCAGTATTTT CASSFNRQGSDTQYF TRBJ2-3 NA TRBD1 TRBV6-5
TGTGCCCGTAGGGGGAGGATGAACACTGAAGCTTTCTTT CARRGRMNTEAFF TRBJ1-1 once NA TRBV30
TGTGCCATCAGTGGCGGCAGGACTGGGGCCAACGTCCTGACTTTC CAISGGRTGANVLTF TRBJ2-6 NA NA TRBV10-3
TGTGCCAGCAGTGTGGACTCCCCCGGGATATGGGGCAATCAGCCCCAGCATTTT CASSVDSPGIWGNQPQHF TRBJ1-5 NA NA TRBV6-1
TGTGCCAGCAGTTTACAGGCAGGGAATGGCTACACCTTC CASSLQAGNGYTF TRBJ1-2 NA NA TRBV28
TGTGCCAGCAGGGGACAGGGGCGCAATCAGCCCCAGCATTTT CASRGQGRNQPQHF TRBJ1-5 NA TRBD1 TRBV11-2
TGTGCCAGCAGTTGGGGGTCCTCCTCTGGAAACACCATATATTTT CASSWGSSSGNTIYF TRBJ1-3 once NA TRBV6-5
TGTGCCAGCAGTGATCGATGGGGAGGTAATGAAAAACTGTTTTTT CASSDRWGGNEKLFF TRBJ1-4 NA NA TRBV25-1
TGTGCCTGGAGTGGGGAGACAGGGCCCTCCTACGAGCAGTACTTC CAWSGETGPSYEQYF TRBJ2-7 NA TRBD1 TRBV30
TGTGCCAGCAGCTTATATAGCGGGGGGACCAATGAGCAGTTCTTC CASSLYSGGTNEQFF TRBJ2-1 NA TRBD2 TRBV7-6